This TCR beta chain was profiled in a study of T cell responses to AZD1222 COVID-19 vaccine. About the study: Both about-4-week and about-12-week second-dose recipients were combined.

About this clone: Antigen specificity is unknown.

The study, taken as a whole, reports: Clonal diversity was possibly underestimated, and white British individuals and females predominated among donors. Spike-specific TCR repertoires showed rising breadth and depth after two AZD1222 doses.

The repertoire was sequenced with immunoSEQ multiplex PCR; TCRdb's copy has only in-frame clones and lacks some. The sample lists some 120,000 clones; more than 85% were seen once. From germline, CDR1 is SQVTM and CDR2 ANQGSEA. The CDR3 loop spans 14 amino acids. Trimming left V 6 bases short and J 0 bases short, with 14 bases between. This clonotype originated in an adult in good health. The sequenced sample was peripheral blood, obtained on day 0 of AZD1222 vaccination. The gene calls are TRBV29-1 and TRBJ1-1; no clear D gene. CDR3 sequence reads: CSVSGNLMNTEAFF. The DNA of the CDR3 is TGCAGCGTAAGTGGCAACTTGATGAACACTGAAGCTTTCTTT.